This T cell receptor (beta chain) was found in a study of Graves' ophthalmopathy and Graves' hyperthyroidism. Study at large: Ophthalmopathy not arising within 18 months of follow-up defined hyperthyroidism as stable.

Among the hyperthyroidism patients, all were newly diagnosed, aged 18 to 65, with under 2 months' duration. Each diagnosis was determined on the basis of clinical symptoms, serum thyroxine, TRAb, thyroid ultrasound and orbital computed tomography. Amplification of TCR beta CDR3 regions used RNA transcripts. The library came from an HTBI-primed first-round RT-PCR and a second-round multiplex PCR. TCRdb re-analysed the multiplex PCR reads in MiXCR, keeping a single row per CDR3 protein. The sample records 1 million to 1.3 million distinct CDR3 sequences, less than 45% being singletons. The length of the CDR3 is 13 residues. Germline V gene data show CDR1 as KGHSH and CDR2 as LQKENI. Losses at the gene ends were 3 bases for V and 7 bases for J; bases not matched to a gene: 6.

The chain uses TRBV18 and TRBJ2-7; 7 bases match TRBD1. The clonotype was recovered from an adult man with Graves' hyperthyroidism. Sequenced: peripheral blood or thyroid tissue (not recorded which). The CDR3 DNA reads TGTGCCAGCTCACCGAAGGGGGCAGGAGAGCAGTACTTC. It is translated as CASSPKGAGEQYF.